This T cell receptor (beta chain) was recorded in a study of monozygotic twins with inflammatory bowel disease. TCRdb reanalyzed the 5' RACE reads and collapses them to one entry per CDR3 protein, without DNA. The sample's table shows 310,000 or so distinct CDR3 sequences. The CDR3 loop spans 15 amino acids. Whole blood that had not undergone T cell sorting provided the isolated total RNA. Regarding the study as a whole: Extra variability in the repertoires of patients may have come from differing immunosuppressive treatments. Similarity of repertoires did not differ between concordant and discordant twins, possibly from limited power.

As for this clonotype: Its antigen is undetermined.

Sequences were obtained from blood. V gene TRBV12-3 or TRBV12-4 combines with J gene TRBJ1-3. The receptor's source is a human donor with ulcerative colitis or Crohn's disease, or a healthy co-twin of an affected twin (not recorded which). The CDR3 loop reads CASRVMGAHGNTIYF.